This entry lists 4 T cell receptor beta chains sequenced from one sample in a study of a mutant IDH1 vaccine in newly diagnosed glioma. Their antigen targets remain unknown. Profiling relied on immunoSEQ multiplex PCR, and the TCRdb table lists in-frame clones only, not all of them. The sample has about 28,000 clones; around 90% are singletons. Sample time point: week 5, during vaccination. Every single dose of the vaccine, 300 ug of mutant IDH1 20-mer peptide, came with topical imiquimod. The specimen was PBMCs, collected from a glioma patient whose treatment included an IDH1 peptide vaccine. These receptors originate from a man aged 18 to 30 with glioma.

This chain's CDR3 is CASGGHGGTEAFF. The DNA of the CDR3 is TGTGCCAGCGGAGGACATGGGGGGACTGAAGCTTTCTTT. The rearrangement uses TRBV2 and TRBJ1-1; D might be TRBD1 (5 bases). CDR1 is SNHLY, CDR2 FYNNEI, per germline. V was trimmed by 8 bases and J by 5 bases, leaving 15 bases between them. CDR3 length equals 13 residues.

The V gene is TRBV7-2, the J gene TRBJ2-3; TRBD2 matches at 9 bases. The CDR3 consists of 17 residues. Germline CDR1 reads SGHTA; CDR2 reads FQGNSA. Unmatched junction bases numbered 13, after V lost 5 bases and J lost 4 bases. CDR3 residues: CASSPRAGGGSADTQYF. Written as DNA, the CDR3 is TGTGCCAGCAGCCCCCGAGCGGGGGGCGGGAGTGCAGATACGCAGTATTTT. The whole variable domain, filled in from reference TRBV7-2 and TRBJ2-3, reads GAGVSQSPSNKVTEKGKDVELRCDPISGHTALYWYRQSLGQGLEFLIYFQGNSAPDKSGLPSDRFSAERTGGSVSTLTIQRTQQEDSAVYLCASSPRAGGGSADTQYFGPGTRLTVL.

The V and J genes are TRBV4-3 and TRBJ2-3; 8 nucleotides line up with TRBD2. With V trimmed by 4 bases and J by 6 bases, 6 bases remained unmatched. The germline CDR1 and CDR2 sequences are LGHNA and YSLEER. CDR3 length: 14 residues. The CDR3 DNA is TGCGCCAGCAGCCCGGAACTAGCGGTGGATACGCAGTATTTT. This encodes CASSPELAVDTQYF.

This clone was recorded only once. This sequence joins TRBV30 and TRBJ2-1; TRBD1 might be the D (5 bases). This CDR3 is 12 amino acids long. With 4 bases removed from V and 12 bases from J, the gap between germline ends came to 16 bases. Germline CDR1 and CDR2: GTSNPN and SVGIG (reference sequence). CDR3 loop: CAWTGRSQGQFF. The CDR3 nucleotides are TGTGCCTGGACCGGGCGCTCCCAGGGGCAGTTCTTC.